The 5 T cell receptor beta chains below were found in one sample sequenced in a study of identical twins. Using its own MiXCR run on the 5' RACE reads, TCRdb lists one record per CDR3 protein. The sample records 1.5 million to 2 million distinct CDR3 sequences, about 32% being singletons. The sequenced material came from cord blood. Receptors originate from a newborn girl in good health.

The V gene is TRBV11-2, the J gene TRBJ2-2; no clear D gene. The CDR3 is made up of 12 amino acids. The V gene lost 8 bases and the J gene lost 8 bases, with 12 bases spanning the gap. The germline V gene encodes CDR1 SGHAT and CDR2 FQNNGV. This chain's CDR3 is CASFRVLGELFF. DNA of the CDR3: TGTGCCAGCTTTCGGGTTTTGGGGGAGCTGTTTTTT.

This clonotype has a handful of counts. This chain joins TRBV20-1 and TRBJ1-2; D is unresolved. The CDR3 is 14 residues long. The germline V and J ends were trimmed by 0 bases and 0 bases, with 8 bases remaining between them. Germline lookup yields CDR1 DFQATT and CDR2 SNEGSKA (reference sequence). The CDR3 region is CSARDRRPNYGYTF. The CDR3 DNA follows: TGCAGTGCTAGAGACCGACGCCCTAACTATGGCTACACCTTC.

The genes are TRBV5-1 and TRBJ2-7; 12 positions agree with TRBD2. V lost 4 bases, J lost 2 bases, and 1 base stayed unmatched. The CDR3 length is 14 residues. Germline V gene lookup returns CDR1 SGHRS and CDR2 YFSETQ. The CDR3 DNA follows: TGCGCCAGCAGCACTAGCGGGAGGACCTACGAGCAGTACTTC. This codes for CASSTSGRTYEQYF.

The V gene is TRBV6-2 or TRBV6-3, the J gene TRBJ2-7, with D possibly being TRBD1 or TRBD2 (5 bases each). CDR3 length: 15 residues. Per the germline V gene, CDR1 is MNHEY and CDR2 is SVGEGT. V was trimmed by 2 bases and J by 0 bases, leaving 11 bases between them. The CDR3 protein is CASSYGTESSYEQYF. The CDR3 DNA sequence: TGTGCCAGCAGTTACGGGACGGAGAGCTCCTACGAGCAGTACTTC.

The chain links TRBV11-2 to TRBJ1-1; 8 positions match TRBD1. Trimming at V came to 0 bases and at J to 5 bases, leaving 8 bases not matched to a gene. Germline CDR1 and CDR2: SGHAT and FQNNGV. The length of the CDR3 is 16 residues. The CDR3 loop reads CASSLDLQGAVTEAFF. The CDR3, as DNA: TGTGCCAGCAGCTTAGATCTTCAGGGGGCTGTTACTGAAGCTTTCTTT.